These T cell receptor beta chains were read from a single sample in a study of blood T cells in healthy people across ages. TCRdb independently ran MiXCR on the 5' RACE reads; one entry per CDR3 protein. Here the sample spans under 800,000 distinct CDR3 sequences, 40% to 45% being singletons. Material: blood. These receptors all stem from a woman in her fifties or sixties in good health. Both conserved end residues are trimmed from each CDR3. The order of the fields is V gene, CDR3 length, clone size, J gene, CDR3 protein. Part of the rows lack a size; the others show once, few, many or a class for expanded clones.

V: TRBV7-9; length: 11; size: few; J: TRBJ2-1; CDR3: ASGAQVYNEQF
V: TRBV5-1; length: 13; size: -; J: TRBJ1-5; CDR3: ASSLGMGGNQPQH
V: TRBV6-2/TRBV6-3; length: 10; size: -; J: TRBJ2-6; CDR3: ASAAGANVLT
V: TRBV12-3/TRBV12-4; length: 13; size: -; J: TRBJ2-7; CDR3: ASSTGDPPSYEQY
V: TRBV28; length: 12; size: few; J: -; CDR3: ASRAGTSVDEQY
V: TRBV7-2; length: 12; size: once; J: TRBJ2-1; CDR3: TSSLLYSEDEQF
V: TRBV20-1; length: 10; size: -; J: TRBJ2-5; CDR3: SASLRGETQY
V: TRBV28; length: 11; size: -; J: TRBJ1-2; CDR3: ASSLDRLYGYT
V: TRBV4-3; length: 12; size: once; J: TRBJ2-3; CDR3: ASSQVAWKDTQY
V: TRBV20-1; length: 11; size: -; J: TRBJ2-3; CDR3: SRLAGTTDTQY
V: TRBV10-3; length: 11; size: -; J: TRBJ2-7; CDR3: AISAQGAYEQY
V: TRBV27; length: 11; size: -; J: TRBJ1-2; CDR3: ASSFDSGQGYT
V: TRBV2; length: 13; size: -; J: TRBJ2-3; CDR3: ASSSNDYPRDTQY
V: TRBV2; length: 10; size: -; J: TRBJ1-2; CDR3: ASTRGPYGYT
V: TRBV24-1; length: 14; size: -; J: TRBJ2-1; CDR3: ATSRPGGQDYNEQF
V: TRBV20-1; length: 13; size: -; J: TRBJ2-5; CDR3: SARAWDRSSETQY
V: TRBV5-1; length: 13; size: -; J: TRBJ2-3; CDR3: ASSLGRGTQNTQY
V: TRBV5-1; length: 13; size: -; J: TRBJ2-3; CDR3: ASSLGASGTDTQY
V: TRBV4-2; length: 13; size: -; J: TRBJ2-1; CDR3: ASSQDQGAYWEQF
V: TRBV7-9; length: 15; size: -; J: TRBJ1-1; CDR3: ASSLDASYYSNTEAF